The rows below give T cell receptor beta chains drawn from one sample of a study of chemoradiotherapy in HPV16-positive cancers. Sequencing used immunoSEQ multiplex PCR; TCRdb keeps in-frame clones, though not all of them. The repertoire includes 12,000 or so clones, 80% to 90% of them detected once, and around 2.8% sits in the top ten. Material: blood, obtained from a patient who underwent chemoradiotherapy. The source of these receptors is a human donor with HPV-associated anogenital cancer. Each CDR3 is given with its conserved first and last residue. The D gene is left open where the match is weak. Some rows mark clone size as missing; the rest say once, few, many or name a class of expanded clone.

v_gene	d_gene	abundance	j_gene	CDR3aa	CDR3nt
TRBV29-1	TRBD1	-	TRBJ1-6	CSVGQGDNSPLHF	TGCAGCGTTGGGCAGGGGGATAATTCACCCCTCCACTTT
TRBV18	-	-	TRBJ1-2	CASTTSPLYGYTF	TGTGCCAGCACGACCTCGCCTCTCTATGGCTACACCTTC
TRBV15	-	-	TRBJ1-5	CATSRDRSLRLPQHF	TGTGCCACCAGCAGAGATCGAAGCCTGCGCCTGCCCCAGCATTTT
TRBV7-2	TRBD2	-	TRBJ2-5	CASSPDGTSRSETQYF	TGTGCCAGCAGCCCGGACGGGACTAGCCGTTCAGAGACCCAGTACTTC
TRBV10-1	-	-	TRBJ2-7	CASSEFTGRASSYEQYF	TGCGCCAGCAGTGAGTTTACGGGAAGGGCTAGCTCCTACGAGCAGTACTTC
TRBV18	-	-	TRBJ2-3	CASSPEYADTQYF	TGTGCCAGCTCACCCGAATATGCAGATACGCAGTATTTT
TRBV11-2	TRBD2	-	TRBJ2-5	CASSLGTSGGMKETQYF	TGTGCCAGCAGCTTGGGGACTAGCGGGGGAATGAAAGAGACCCAGTACTTC
TRBV6-1	-	-	TRBJ1-3	CASIGFPTDTIYF	TGTGCCAGCATTGGGTTCCCTACGGACACCATATATTTT
TRBV19	-	-	TRBJ2-3	CASSPRQGGTDTQYF	TGTGCCAGTAGTCCTCGTCAAGGGGGCACAGATACGCAGTATTTT
TRBV11-2	TRBD2	once	TRBJ2-5	CASSRGLARETQYF	TGTGCCAGCAGCCGGGGACTAGCGAGGGAGACCCAGTACTTC
TRBV15	-	-	TRBJ1-1	CATSREGGWANTEAFF	TGTGCCACCAGCAGAGAGGGGGGTTGGGCGAACACTGAAGCTTTCTTT
TRBV7-3	-	-	TRBJ2-2	CASSQGGATGELFF	TGTGCCAGCAGCCAAGGTGGGGCCACCGGGGAGCTGTTTTTT
TRBV5-5	-	-	TRBJ1-1	CASSSLDRNTEAFF	TGTGCCAGCAGCTCCCTGGACAGGAACACTGAAGCTTTCTTT